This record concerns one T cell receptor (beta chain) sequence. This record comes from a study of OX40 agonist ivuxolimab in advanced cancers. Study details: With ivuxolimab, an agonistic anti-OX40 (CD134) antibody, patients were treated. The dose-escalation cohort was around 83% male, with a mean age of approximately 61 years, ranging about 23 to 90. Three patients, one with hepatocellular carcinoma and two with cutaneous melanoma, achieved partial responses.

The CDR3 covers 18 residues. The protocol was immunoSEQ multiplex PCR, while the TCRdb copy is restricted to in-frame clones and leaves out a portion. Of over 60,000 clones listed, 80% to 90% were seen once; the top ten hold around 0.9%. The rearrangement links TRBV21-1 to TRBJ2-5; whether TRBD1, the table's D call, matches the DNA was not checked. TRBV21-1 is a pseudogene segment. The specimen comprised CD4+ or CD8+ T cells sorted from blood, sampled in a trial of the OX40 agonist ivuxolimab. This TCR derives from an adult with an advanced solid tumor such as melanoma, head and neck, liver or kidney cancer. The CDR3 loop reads CASSTGQPDRADQETQYF. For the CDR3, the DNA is TGTGCCAGCAGCACGGGACAACCGGACAGGGCCGACCAAGAGACCCAGTACTTC.